A single sample gave rise to the 10 T cell receptor beta chains below, sequenced in a study of blood T cell repertoires in COVID-19. Assay used: immunoSEQ multiplex PCR; TCRdb lists only in-frame clones, some missing. Here the sample spans 70,000 to 80,000 clones, around 86% being singletons. Sequenced input: peripheral blood. The origin of the receptors is a human donor in a cohort sampled during active COVID-19.

The gene calls are TRBV12-3 or TRBV12-4 and TRBJ2-7; D is possibly TRBD2 (6 bases). V shed 4 bases and J shed 9 bases, with 13 bases lying between them. This CDR3 has 12 amino acids. The CDR3 sequence is CASSWSEGGQYF. CDR3 nucleotides: TGTGCCAGCAGTTGGTCTGAGGGAGGGCAGTACTTC.

The chain recombines TRBV6-5 with TRBJ1-6, with 9 bases fitting TRBD1. CDR3 length: 15 residues. Germline V lookup: CDR1 MNHEY, CDR2 SVGAGI. With V trimmed by 0 bases and J by 9 bases, 3 bases remained unmatched. In DNA form, the CDR3 reads TGTGCCAGCAGTTACTCGGTGACAGGGGGTTCACCCCTCCACTTT. Its translation is CASSYSVTGGSPLHF.

The V call is TRBV6-5, the J call TRBJ1-6; D is possibly TRBD1 (6 bases). Germline CDR1 MNHEY, CDR2 SVGAGI. Trimming took off 5 bases at V and 7 bases at J, with 15 bases between the two ends. CDR3 size: 15 residues. CDR3 in DNA: TGTGCCAGCAGTCAACAGGGAGGGCCAAATTCACCCCTCCACTTT. Translating gives CASSQQGGPNSPLHF.

The V gene is TRBV6-2 or TRBV6-3, the J gene TRBJ1-1; 12 positions agree with TRBD1. J gave up 3 bases and V 4 bases, and 6 bases lay outside the gene matches. Germline CDR1 is MNHEY and CDR2 is SVGEGT. The CDR3 has 16 amino acids. In DNA form, the CDR3 reads TGTGCCAGCAGTTCCCGGGACAGGGGGCCACACACTGAAGCTTTCTTT. It yields the protein CASSSRDRGPHTEAFF.

The chain couples TRBV27 to TRBJ2-7, with 10 bases identical to TRBD1. The CDR3 is made up of 15 amino acids. Germline V gives CDR1 MNHEY, CDR2 SMNVEV (reference sequence). With V trimmed by 6 bases and J by 9 bases, 14 bases remained unmatched. The CDR3 here is CASRGSGTGAYAQYF. The CDR3 DNA follows: TGTGCCAGCAGAGGCTCCGGGACAGGGGCCTATGCGCAGTACTTC.

This clone was observed once. The chain links TRBV19 to TRBJ1-2; D is perhaps TRBD1 (6 bases). Between the trimmed V and J ends, which lost 6 bases and 2 bases, there was a span of 13 bases. Germline lookup yields CDR1 LNHDA and CDR2 SQIVND (reference sequence). CDR3 length: 14 residues. The CDR3 DNA reads as TGTGCCAGTAGGGGCGGGGGCGGCAACTATGGCTACACCTTC. It is translated as CASRGGGGNYGYTF.

The V gene is TRBV30, the J gene TRBJ1-4; D possibly corresponds to TRBD1 (6 bases). V shed 2 bases and J shed 6 bases, with 16 bases lying between them. CDR1 and CDR2 (germline): GTSNPN, SVGIG (reference sequence). This CDR3 region has 15 residues. CDR3 in DNA: TGTGCCTGGAGTCACCGCCGGGACACCGATGAAAAACTGTTTTTT. Translation gives CAWSHRRDTDEKLFF. The full variable domain, its missing parts supplied by reference TRBV30 and TRBJ1-4, is SQTIHQWPATLVQPVGSPLSLECTVEGTSNPNLYWYRQAAGRGLQLLFYSVGIGQISSEVPQNLSASRPQDRQFILSSKKLLLSDSGFYLCAWSHRRDTDEKLFFGSGTQLSVL.

The chain recombines TRBV6-2 or TRBV6-3 with TRBJ1-5, with TRBD1 matching over 7 bases. V lost 5 bases, J lost 0 bases, and 4 bases stayed unmatched. The CDR3 is 15 amino acids. The germline CDR1 and CDR2 sequences are MNHEY and SVGEGT. In nucleotides, the CDR3 is TGTGCCAGCAGTCCCACAGGGGTTAGCAATCAGCCCCAGCATTTT. Its translation: CASSPTGVSNQPQHF.

This clone was observed a handful of times. The junction differs from germline at one of its ends, possibly a read error. This chain joins TRBV12-5 and TRBJ2-7, with D unclear. The CDR3 consists of 12 residues. Per the germline V gene, CDR1 is LGHNT and CDR2 is FRNRAP. In DNA form, the CDR3 reads TGTGCTAGTGGTTTGGTACGGCAGGAACTCAGCTTC. Amino acid sequence: CASGLVRQELSF. Full variable domain (outside the CDR3, taken from reference TRBV12-5 and TRBJ2-7): DARVTQTPRHKVTEMGQEVTMRCQPILGHNTVFWYRQTMMQGLELLAYFRNRAPLDDSGMPKDRFSAEMPDATLATLKIQPSEPRDSAVYFCASGLVRQELSFGPGTRLTVT.

The chain has TRBV19 and TRBJ1-1, with 7 bases lining up with TRBD1. V dropped 6 bases and J dropped 0; count of bases not matched to a gene: 7. The CDR3 consists of 15 residues. Germline CDR1 and CDR2: LNHDA and SQIVND (reference sequence). CDR3 DNA: TGTGCCAGTAGCCGACAGGGACTCATGAACACTGAAGCTTTCTTT. Its translation: CASSRQGLMNTEAFF.